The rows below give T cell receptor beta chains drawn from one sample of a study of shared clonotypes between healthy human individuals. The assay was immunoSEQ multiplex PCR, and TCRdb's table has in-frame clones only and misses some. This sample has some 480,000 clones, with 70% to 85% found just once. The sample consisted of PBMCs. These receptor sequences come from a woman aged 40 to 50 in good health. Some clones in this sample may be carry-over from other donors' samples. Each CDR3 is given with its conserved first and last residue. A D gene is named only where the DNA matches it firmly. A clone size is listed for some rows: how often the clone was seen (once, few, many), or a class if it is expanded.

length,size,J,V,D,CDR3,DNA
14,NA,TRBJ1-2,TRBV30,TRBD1,CAWSVLGQGQGYTF,TGTGCCTGGAGTGTACTAGGACAGGGACAAGGCTACACCTTC
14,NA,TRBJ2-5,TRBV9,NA,CASSATTRGVTQYF,TGTGCCAGCAGCGCCACTACCCGGGGAGTGACCCAGTACTTC
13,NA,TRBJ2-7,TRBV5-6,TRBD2,CASRPGTRGEQYF,TGTGCCAGCAGACCCGGGACTAGAGGCGAGCAGTACTTC
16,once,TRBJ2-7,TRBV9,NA,CASSVDSRGWIYEQYF,TGTGCCAGCAGCGTAGACTCGAGAGGGTGGATCTACGAGCAGTACTTC
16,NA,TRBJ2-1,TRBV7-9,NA,CASSFVTGGGYNEQFF,TGTGCCAGCAGCTTCGTTACAGGGGGAGGGTACAATGAGCAGTTCTTC
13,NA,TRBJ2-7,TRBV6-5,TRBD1,CASGRDRPYEQYF,TGTGCCAGCGGGCGGGACAGGCCCTACGAGCAGTACTTC
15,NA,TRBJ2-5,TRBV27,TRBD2,CASSKGLAGQETQYF,TGTGCCAGCAGTAAGGGACTAGCGGGACAAGAGACCCAGTACTTC
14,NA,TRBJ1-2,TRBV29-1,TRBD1,CSVEPRGRVNGYTF,TGCAGCGTTGAACCCAGGGGGCGCGTCAATGGCTACACCTTC
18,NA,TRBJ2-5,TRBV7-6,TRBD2,CASSPPRTSGRLYETQYF,TGTGCCAGCAGCCCTCCTAGGACTAGCGGGAGGTTATACGAGACCCAGTACTTC
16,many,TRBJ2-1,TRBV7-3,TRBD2,CASSPPGTSSYNEQFF,TGTGCCAGCAGCCCCCCCGGGACTAGCTCCTACAATGAGCAGTTCTTC
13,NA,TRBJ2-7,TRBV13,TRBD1,CASSLQGAYEQYF,TGTGCCAGCAGCTTACAGGGGGCCTACGAGCAGTACTTC
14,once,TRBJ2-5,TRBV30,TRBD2,CAWSGLAGGETQYF,TGTGCCTGGAGTGGGTTAGCGGGAGGGGAGACCCAGTACTTC
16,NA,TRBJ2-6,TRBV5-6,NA,CASSRHNSRRANVLTF,TGTGCCAGCAGCCGCCACAATAGTCGTCGGGCCAACGTCCTGACTTTC
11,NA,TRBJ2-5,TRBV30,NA,CAWIGGVTQYF,TGTGCCTGGATAGGCGGGGTGACCCAGTACTTC
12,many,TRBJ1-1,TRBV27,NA,CASSPENTEAFF,TGTGCCAGCAGTCCTGAGAACACTGAAGCTTTCTTT
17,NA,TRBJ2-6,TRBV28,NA,CASSLYDSPSGANVLTF,TGTGCCAGCAGTTTATATGACAGCCCGTCTGGGGCCAACGTCCTGACTTTC